The rows below give T cell receptor beta chains drawn from one sample of a study of T cell responses to AZD1222 COVID-19 vaccine. Some clones are missing from TCRdb's copy, which holds only in-frame ones; the method was immunoSEQ multiplex PCR. The profile shows about 89,000 clones, around 90% of them singletons. The specimen was peripheral blood, collected 28 days after the second AZD1222 dose. All receptors derive from an adult who received the AZD1222 COVID-19 vaccine. CDR3s include the opening cysteine and the closing phenylalanine or tryptophan. The order of the fields is CDR3 protein, CDR3 DNA, clone size, J gene, V gene, D gene. The D gene is left open where the match is weak. Not all rows give a size; the values are once, few, many and, for expanded clones, a class.

CDR3 protein: CASSQVLAGSYNEQFF; CDR3 DNA: TGTGCCAGCAGCCAAGTTTTAGCGGGCTCCTACAATGAGCAGTTCTTC; clone size: .; J gene: TRBJ2-1; V gene: TRBV3-1/TRBV3-2; D gene: TRBD2
CDR3 protein: CAWSSTGGAYNEQFF; CDR3 DNA: TGTGCCTGGAGTTCCACAGGGGGAGCCTACAATGAGCAGTTCTTC; clone size: .; J gene: TRBJ2-1; V gene: TRBV30; D gene: TRBD1
CDR3 protein: CASRHSTTNEKLFF; CDR3 DNA: TGTGCCAGCAGACACTCTACAACTAATGAAAAACTGTTTTTT; clone size: once; J gene: TRBJ1-4; V gene: TRBV28; D gene: .
CDR3 protein: CASNPPRGPSYEQYF; CDR3 DNA: TGTGCCAGCAACCCCCCAAGGGGACCCTCCTACGAGCAGTACTTC; clone size: .; J gene: TRBJ2-7; V gene: TRBV6-5; D gene: .
CDR3 protein: CASSPREGSSGNTIYF; CDR3 DNA: TGTGCCAGCTCACCCCGGGAGGGTTCTTCAGGAAACACCATATATTTT; clone size: .; J gene: TRBJ1-3; V gene: TRBV18; D gene: .
CDR3 protein: CASRPGLAGEETQYF; CDR3 DNA: TGTGCCAGCAGGCCCGGACTAGCGGGAGAAGAGACCCAGTACTTC; clone size: .; J gene: TRBJ2-5; V gene: TRBV28; D gene: TRBD2
CDR3 protein: CASGGGQHSYGYTF; CDR3 DNA: TGTGCCAGCGGCGGCGGCCAACACTCTTATGGCTACACCTTC; clone size: .; J gene: TRBJ1-2; V gene: TRBV27; D gene: .
CDR3 protein: CASSPRWAVGEQYF; CDR3 DNA: TGCGCCAGCAGCCCACGATGGGCGGTTGGAGAGCAGTACTTC; clone size: .; J gene: TRBJ2-7; V gene: TRBV4-1; D gene: .
CDR3 protein: CASSLVTGSDTEAFF; CDR3 DNA: TGTGCCAGTAGTCTGGTGACAGGCTCGGACACTGAAGCTTTCTTT; clone size: .; J gene: TRBJ1-1; V gene: TRBV19; D gene: .
CDR3 protein: CASSLSSGANTEAFF; CDR3 DNA: TGTGCCAGCAGCTTATCTTCAGGGGCAAACACTGAAGCTTTCTTT; clone size: medium-sized; J gene: TRBJ1-1; V gene: TRBV7-9; D gene: .
CDR3 protein: CASSLMAASTDTQYF; CDR3 DNA: TGTGCCAGCAGCTTAATGGCAGCTAGCACAGATACGCAGTATTTT; clone size: .; J gene: TRBJ2-3; V gene: TRBV11-2; D gene: .
CDR3 protein: CASSPRGRETQYF; CDR3 DNA: TGTGCCAGCAGTCCTCGAGGGAGAGAGACCCAGTACTTC; clone size: once; J gene: TRBJ2-5; V gene: TRBV12-3/TRBV12-4; D gene: .
CDR3 protein: CASSLDVFNSPLHF; CDR3 DNA: TGCGCCAGCAGCTTGGACGTGTTCAATTCACCCCTCCACTTT; clone size: .; J gene: TRBJ1-6; V gene: TRBV5-1; D gene: .
CDR3 protein: CASSLGQMSNEKLFF; CDR3 DNA: TGCGCCAGCAGCTTGGGACAGATGAGTAATGAAAAACTGTTTTTT; clone size: .; J gene: TRBJ1-4; V gene: TRBV5-1; D gene: .